This TCR beta chain was found in a study of shared clonotypes between healthy human individuals. This clone was seen a few times. Repertoires were generated with immunoSEQ multiplex PCR, while TCRdb's copy carries only in-frame clones and drops some. The data show 2 million to 2.5 million clones, with 90% to 97% seen just once and around 0.13% held by the top ten. This clonotype originated in a man aged 18 to 29 in good health. The sequencing sample was made of naive CD4+ T cells sorted from blood. Subset here: CD45RA+ positively selected.

The CDR3 DNA reads as TGTGCCAGTAGTAGGGACAGCCAAGAGACCCAGTACTTC. It translates to CASSRDSQETQYF. The chain links TRBV19 to TRBJ2-5, with 7 positions matching TRBD1. The germline gives CDR1 LNHDA, CDR2 SQIVND (reference sequence). The CDR3 spans 13 residues. V shed 4 bases, J shed 1 base, and the junction held 0 bases outside the gene matches.